The rows below give T cell receptor beta chains drawn from one sample of a study of T cells in Graves' hyperthyroidism and ophthalmopathy. TCRdb reprocessed the multiplex PCR reads with MiXCR, giving one entry per CDR3 protein. The sample holds about 480,000 distinct CDR3 sequences; approximately 15% are singletons and the top ten take roughly 17%. Sample: blood. The receptors were gathered from a woman aged 18-30 years with Graves' hyperthyroidism. Both conserved end residues are part of each CDR3. Each record gives: J gene, V gene, D gene, clone size, CDR3 DNA, CDR3 protein. A D gene is named only where the DNA matches it firmly. Some rows mark clone size as missing; the rest say once, few, many or name a class of expanded clone.

TRBJ1-1 | TRBV19 | NA | many | TGTGCCAGTAGGAACGACCCCCAGGGAGCTTTCTTT | CASRNDPQGAFF
TRBJ1-2 | TRBV12-3/TRBV12-4 | TRBD1 | few | TGTGCCAGCAAGCGAGACAGGGGCTATGGCTACACCTTC | CASKRDRGYGYTF
TRBJ2-1 | TRBV20-1 | TRBD2 | NA | TGCAGTGCTAGAGCCCACCTAACTAGCGGGAGCTACAATGAGCAGTTCTTC | CSARAHLTSGSYNEQFF
TRBJ2-2 | TRBV27 | NA | NA | TGTGCCAGCCGGGTCGGGAGTGTAAGCACCGGGGAGCTGTTTTTT | CASRVGSVSTGELFF
TRBJ1-2 | TRBV10-3 | NA | many | TGTGCCATCAGTGAGGCCGACAGACCCTATGGCTACACCTTC | CAISEADRPYGYTF
TRBJ1-2 | TRBV7-3 | NA | NA | TGTGCCAGCAGCTACCTGACCACAGGAGCCTATGGCTACACCTTC | CASSYLTTGAYGYTF
TRBJ1-1 | TRBV5-1 | NA | many | TGCGCCAGCAGCTTGGGGCAGGCCTCTGAAGCTTTCTTT | CASSLGQASEAFF
TRBJ1-2 | TRBV6-1 | NA | many | TGTGCCAGCAGTTATTCATCGGTAGGGGGGGGTTATGGCTACACCTTC | CASSYSSVGGGYGYTF
TRBJ2-7 | TRBV6-1 | NA | many | TGTGCCAGCAGTGCTTCCACAGGGACCCGGTCCTACGAGCAGTACTTC | CASSASTGTRSYEQYF
TRBJ1-2 | TRBV6-1 | NA | few | TGTGCCAGCAGGCGACACAGGGACGGTGGCTACACCTTC | CASRRHRDGGYTF
TRBJ2-5 | TRBV18 | NA | many | TGTGCCAGCTCACCACCGGAGAGAGAGACCCAGTACTTC | CASSPPERETQYF
TRBJ2-3 | TRBV29-1 | TRBD2 | many | TGCAGCTCTCAACTAGCGGGAGGGGGGGATACGCAGTATTTT | CSSQLAGGGDTQYF
TRBJ2-1 | TRBV20-1 | TRBD2 | many | TGCAGTGCTAGGGGCGGGAGCCCCTACAATGAGCAGTTCTTC | CSARGGSPYNEQFF
TRBJ2-7 | TRBV19 | NA | NA | TGTGCCAGTAGCAGCCCTACTGCCTACGAGCAGTACTTC | CASSSPTAYEQYF